A selection of T cell receptor beta chains follows, all from one sample in a study of blood T cells in healthy people across ages. MiXCR, applied by TCRdb to the 5' RACE reads, yields one record per CDR3 protein. The sample holds roughly 700,000 distinct CDR3 sequences, around 25% seen once. The data also belong to a second study, concerning T cells of mothers and their children.

The sample was blood. Every receptor here comes from a boy between 10 and 17 years old in good health. CDR3s include the opening cysteine and the closing phenylalanine or tryptophan. The order of the fields is CDR3 protein, V gene, J gene, D gene. D genes are given only for firm matches.

CDR3 protein: CSVLTGETDTQYF
V gene: TRBV29-1
J gene: TRBJ2-3
D gene: .

CDR3 protein: CASSYIMDGELFF
V gene: TRBV3-1
J gene: TRBJ2-2
D gene: .

CDR3 protein: CASCWGGDSYNEQFF
V gene: TRBV5-1
J gene: TRBJ2-1
D gene: .

CDR3 protein: CASRRDSEKLFF
V gene: TRBV12-3/TRBV12-4
J gene: TRBJ1-4
D gene: TRBD1

CDR3 protein: CSGSEGQGINEQFF
V gene: TRBV29-1
J gene: TRBJ2-1
D gene: TRBD1

CDR3 protein: CASSADRGKNEKLFF
V gene: TRBV2
J gene: TRBJ1-4
D gene: TRBD1

CDR3 protein: CASSAKEARREDQPQHF
V gene: TRBV7-8
J gene: TRBJ1-5
D gene: .

CDR3 protein: CASSLPSTSNEQFF
V gene: TRBV6-2/TRBV6-3
J gene: TRBJ2-1
D gene: .

CDR3 protein: CASRRTSGSPNEQFF
V gene: TRBV5-1
J gene: TRBJ2-1
D gene: TRBD2

CDR3 protein: CASSQDWSGQGSYEQYF
V gene: TRBV4-3
J gene: .
D gene: TRBD1

CDR3 protein: CASSPAGAEQYF
V gene: TRBV6-2/TRBV6-3
J gene: TRBJ2-7
D gene: .

CDR3 protein: CSVVAVSYEQYF
V gene: TRBV29-1
J gene: TRBJ2-7
D gene: .

CDR3 protein: CASDSYNEQFF
V gene: TRBV2
J gene: TRBJ2-1
D gene: .

CDR3 protein: CASSLLQGLNEQFF
V gene: TRBV27
J gene: TRBJ2-1
D gene: .

CDR3 protein: CASSYGLFEEQYF
V gene: TRBV7-6
J gene: TRBJ2-7
D gene: .